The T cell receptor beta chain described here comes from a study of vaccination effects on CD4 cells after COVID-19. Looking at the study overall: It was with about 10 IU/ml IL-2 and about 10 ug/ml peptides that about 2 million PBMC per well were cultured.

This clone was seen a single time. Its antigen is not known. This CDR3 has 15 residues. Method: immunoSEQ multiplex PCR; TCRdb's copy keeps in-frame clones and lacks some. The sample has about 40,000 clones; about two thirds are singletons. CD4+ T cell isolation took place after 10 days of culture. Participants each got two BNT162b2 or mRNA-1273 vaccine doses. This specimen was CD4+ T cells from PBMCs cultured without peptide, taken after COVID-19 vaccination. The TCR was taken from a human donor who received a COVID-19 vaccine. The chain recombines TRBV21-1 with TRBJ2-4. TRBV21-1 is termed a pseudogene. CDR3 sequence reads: CASSKVGLAKNIQYF. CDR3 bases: TGTGCCAGCAGCAAAGTCGGATTAGCCAAAAACATTCAGTACTTC.